The present entry profiles one T cell receptor beta chain with its context. The data were taken from a study of blood T cell repertoires in COVID-19. The CDR3 extends over 15 amino acids. Germline CDR1 is SGHKS and CDR2 is YYEKEE (reference sequence). The V gene end was trimmed by 3 bases and the J gene end by 3 bases; junction bases not matched to a gene: 7. Individuals aged roughly 18 to 95 years were recruited from approximately 22 US areas. Recovery meant two consecutive negative NP/OP PCR tests, professional clearance, or resolved symptoms. Libraries were prepared by immunoSEQ multiplex PCR; TCRdb keeps only in-frame clonotypes and omits some of them. The table records some 400,000 clones, around 87% of them present only once.

The receptor was derived from a man aged 25-45 years who had recovered from COVID-19. The chain links TRBV5-5 to TRBJ2-5; 8 bases line up with TRBD2. The sample consisted of PBMCs or T cells enriched from blood (not recorded which). Here the CDR3 DNA reads TGTGCCAGCAGCTCAATCCCGGGGGGGGAAGAGACCCAGTACTTC. Protein product: CASSSIPGGEETQYF. Combining the CDR3 with reference TRBV5-5 and TRBJ2-5 gives the whole variable domain DAGVTQSPTHLIKTRGQQVTLRCSPISGHKSVSWYQQVLGQGPQFIFQYYEKEERGRGNFPDRFSARQFPNYSSELNVNALLLGDSALYLCASSSIPGGEETQYFGPGTRLLVL.